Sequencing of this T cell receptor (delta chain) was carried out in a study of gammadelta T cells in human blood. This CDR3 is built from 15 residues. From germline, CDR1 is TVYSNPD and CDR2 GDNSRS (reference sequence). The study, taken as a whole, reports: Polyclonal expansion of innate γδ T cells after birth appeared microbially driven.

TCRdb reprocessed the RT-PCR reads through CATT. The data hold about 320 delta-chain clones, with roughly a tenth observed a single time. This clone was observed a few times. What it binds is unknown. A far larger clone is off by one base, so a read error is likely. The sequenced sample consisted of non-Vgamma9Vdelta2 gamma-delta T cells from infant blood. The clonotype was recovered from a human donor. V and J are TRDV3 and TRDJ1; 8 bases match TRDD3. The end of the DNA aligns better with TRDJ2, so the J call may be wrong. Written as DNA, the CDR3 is TGTGCCTTTCGTCCTACGTTCCCACTGGGGGTTAAACTCTTCTTT. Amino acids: CAFRPTFPLGVKLFF.